One sample yielded the 30 T cell receptor beta chains listed below, sequenced in a study of graft-versus-host responses after intestinal transplantation. Clones were read by immunoSEQ multiplex PCR, and TCRdb kept only the in-frame ones, dropping some. The table includes about 97,000 clones, 80% to 95% detected once. Sample: PBMCs, taken about 450 days after intestinal transplant. These receptors originate from a human patient who received an intestinal transplant, so some T cells may come from the graft donor.

This sequence joins TRBV18 and TRBJ1-5; D gene unclear. The ends were cut back, 2 bases at V and 6 bases at J, with 14 bases in the middle. CDR1 and CDR2 from the germline V gene are KGHSH and LQKENI. The length of the CDR3 is 15 residues. The CDR3 here is CASSPLEGAGQPQHF. The CDR3 nucleotides are TGTGCCAGCTCACCATTGGAGGGTGCGGGTCAGCCCCAGCATTTT. The full variable domain, rest sourced from reference TRBV18 and TRBJ1-5, is NAGVMQNPRHLVRRRGQEARLRCSPMKGHSHVYWYRQLPEEGLKFMVYLQKENIIDESGMPKERFSAEFPKEGPSILRIQQVVRGDSAAYFCASSPLEGAGQPQHFGDGTRLSIL.

This chain joins TRBV7-9 and TRBJ2-7; D is ambiguous. Germline V gene sequence: CDR1 SEHNR, CDR2 FQNEAQ (reference sequence). The CDR3 is 13 amino acids. Deletions cut 5 bases from V and 3 bases from J, with 11 bases between. CDR3 sequence: CASSLDPDYEQYF. The CDR3 DNA sequence: TGTGCCAGCAGCCTGGATCCCGACTACGAGCAGTACTTC.

The rearrangement links TRBV14 to TRBJ1-5; tentatively, D is TRBD1 (5 bases). Trimming removed 1 base from V and 0 bases from J, with 19 bases in between. Per germline, CDR1 SGHDN and CDR2 FVKESK. The CDR3 length is 19 residues. Here the CDR3 DNA reads TGTGCCAGCAGCCAAGTCAGGTGGCAGGGCCGGTATAGCAATCAGCCCCAGCATTTT. Protein product: CASSQVRWQGRYSNQPQHF.

The chain employs TRBV14 and TRBJ2-3; D is perhaps TRBD1 (6 bases). The CDR3 contains 15 residues. Trimming removed 0 bases at V and 5 bases at J, with 12 bases between. Germline lookup yields CDR1 SGHDN and CDR2 FVKESK. The CDR3 reads CASSQEWTRGDTQYF. CDR3 DNA sequence: TGTGCCAGCAGCCAAGAGTGGACCAGGGGAGATACGCAGTATTTT.

A single count supports this clone. The J gene is TRBJ1-2, the V gene TRBV9, with TRBD1 matching over 9 bases. Trimming removed 6 bases from V and 6 bases from J; junction bases left unmatched: 9. Germline assignment: CDR1 SGDLS and CDR2 YYNGEE. The CDR3 runs 14 residues. The chain's CDR3 is CASTQDGQGHGYTF. CDR3 DNA: TGTGCCAGCACCCAAGACGGACAGGGGCATGGCTACACCTTC.

The chain recombines TRBV7-3 with TRBJ1-1; D gene ambiguous. The germline CDR1 and CDR2 sequences are SGHTA and FQGTGA. Trimming removed 4 bases from V and 0 bases from J, with 6 bases in between. The CDR3 extends over 13 amino acids. The CDR3 spells CASSSELNTEAFF. Here the CDR3 DNA reads TGTGCCAGCAGCTCCGAGTTGAACACTGAAGCTTTCTTT.

The chain employs TRBV6-1 and TRBJ2-7, with D possibly being TRBD1 (5 bases). The germline V gene encodes CDR1 MNHNS and CDR2 SASEGT. The CDR3 runs to 14 residues. V gave up 4 bases and J gave up 0 bases, with 10 bases separating them. The CDR3 sequence: CASSAWGISYEQYF. For the CDR3, the DNA is TGTGCCAGCAGTGCCTGGGGCATCTCCTACGAGCAGTACTTC.

This clone was observed a few times. V usage is TRBV5-1 and J usage is TRBJ1-1, with 8 nucleotides matching TRBD1. The CDR3 has 16 residues. Germline lookup yields CDR1 SGHRS and CDR2 YFSETQ. V was clipped by 0 bases and J by 1 base; unmatched bases: 5. DNA for the CDR3: TGCGCCAGCAGCTTGGGGCCAGGGGGCTCGAACACTGAAGCTTTCTTT. Amino acid sequence: CASSLGPGGSNTEAFF.

This chain joins TRBV7-9 and TRBJ1-1; D is perhaps TRBD1 (5 bases). Deletions cut 1 base from V and 11 bases from J, with 11 bases between. Per the germline V gene, CDR1 is SEHNR and CDR2 is FQNEAQ (reference sequence). The CDR3 runs 12 residues. The CDR3 sequence: CASSLVTVEAFF. The CDR3 bases are TGTGCCAGCAGCTTAGTGACAGTTGAGGCTTTCTTT.

The chain links TRBV19 to TRBJ1-1, with D possibly TRBD1 on 5 matching bases. The CDR3 contains 14 residues. Germline V CDR1 and CDR2: LNHDA, SQIVND (reference sequence). The V end was cut by 7 bases, the J end by 1 base, with 13 bases between. CDR3 protein: CASTSGRTNTEAFF. The CDR3 DNA follows: TGTGCCAGTACCTCGGGACGAACGAACACTGAAGCTTTCTTT.

The chain joins TRBV29-1 to TRBJ2-7; perhaps TRBD2 as D (5 bases). Germline V gives CDR1 SQVTM, CDR2 ANQGSEA. There are 12 residues in the CDR3. The V end was cut by 4 bases, the J end by 1 base, with 8 bases between. The CDR3 region is CSVARGSYEQYF. CDR3 coding DNA: TGCAGCGTTGCTCGCGGGTCCTACGAGCAGTACTTC.

This clone has only a few counts. This chain connects TRBV7-2 to TRBJ1-3, with D possibly matching TRBD1 (6 bases). The CDR3 totals 13 residues. CDR1 and CDR2 (germline): SGHTA, FQGNSA. V dropped 5 bases and J dropped 2 bases, with 7 bases sitting between them. The CDR3 loop reads CASSRTAGNTIYF. CDR3 sequence (DNA): TGTGCCAGCAGCCGGACAGCTGGAAACACCATATATTTT.

This chain uses TRBV18 with TRBJ2-5; D ambiguous. With 5 bases removed from V and 5 bases from J, the gap between germline ends came to 15 bases. CDR1 is KGHSH and CDR2 is LQKENI in the germline V gene. This CDR3 is built from 14 residues. The CDR3 sequence is CASSAFPGRETQYF. DNA of the CDR3: TGTGCCAGCTCAGCCTTCCCGGGTCGGGAGACCCAGTACTTC.

This chain connects TRBV5-5 to TRBJ1-1; D possibly corresponds to TRBD1 (5 bases). This CDR3 has 13 amino acids. V was clipped by 1 base and J by 4 bases, with 8 bases between them. The germline CDR1 and CDR2 sequences are SGHKS and YYEKEE (reference sequence). CDR3 sequence reads: CASSLWGGTEAFF. DNA of the CDR3: TGTGCCAGCAGCTTGTGGGGGGGCACTGAAGCTTTCTTT.

The rearrangement links TRBV27 to TRBJ2-1; D possibly corresponds to TRBD2 (6 bases). CDR1 is MNHEY, CDR2 SMNVEV, per germline (reference sequence). With 6 bases removed from V and 4 bases from J, the gap between germline ends came to 19 bases. This CDR3 comprises 16 residues. The CDR3: CASSSLRGTEYNEQFF. CDR3 DNA sequence: TGTGCCAGCAGCTCTCTCCGGGGGACTGAATACAATGAGCAGTTCTTC.

This chain connects TRBV7-9 to TRBJ2-2, with 9 bases that match TRBD1. Germline V gene sequence: CDR1 SEHNR, CDR2 FQNEAQ (reference sequence). There are 15 residues in the CDR3. The V segment lost 7 bases and the J segment 4 bases; nucleotides outside the gene matches: 7. The CDR3 spells CASILQGAGTGELFF. As DNA, the CDR3 is TGTGCCAGCATCCTACAGGGGGCTGGCACCGGGGAGCTGTTTTTT.

The chain links TRBV14 to TRBJ1-3, with D hard to call. The CDR3 is 18 amino acids. Trimming took off 4 bases at V and 0 bases at J, with 19 bases between the two ends. Germline V gene lookup returns CDR1 SGHDN and CDR2 FVKESK. As DNA, the CDR3 is TGTGCCAGCAGCCGGTCGGGGAACCTGGCCTTCTCTGGAAACACCATATATTTT. Its protein is CASSRSGNLAFSGNTIYF.

The chain links TRBV7-9 to TRBJ1-3; the D is unclear. The germline CDR1 and CDR2 sequences are SEHNR and FQNEAQ (reference sequence). The CDR3 spans 12 residues. V was clipped by 4 bases and J by 2 bases, with 3 bases between them. CDR3 DNA: TGTGCCAGCAGCTCGACTGGAAACACCATATATTTT. Protein: CASSSTGNTIYF.

The chain employs TRBV5-6 and TRBJ1-4; TRBD1 matches 7 bases. CDR1 and CDR2 from the germline V gene are SGHDT and YYEEEE. Trimming removed 5 bases from V and 5 bases from J; junction bases left unmatched: 9. CDR3 length: 15 residues. The CDR3 sequence: CASRRTQGINEKLFF. CDR3 DNA sequence: TGTGCCAGCAGGCGGACACAGGGGATCAATGAAAAACTGTTTTTT.

The rearrangement links TRBV15 to TRBJ1-2; no clear D. Trimming removed 1 base from V and 8 bases from J, with 26 bases in between. Germline loops: CDR1 LNHNV, CDR2 YYDKDF (reference sequence). The length of the CDR3 is 18 residues. The CDR3 sequence: CATSRGPIQAQRGLGYTF. The CDR3 DNA reads as TGTGCCACCAGCAGAGGGCCCATTCAGGCCCAACGAGGTTTAGGCTACACCTTC.

The chain recombines TRBV15 with TRBJ2-1, with 8 bases lining up with TRBD2. The V and J ends lost 11 bases and 3 bases, in that order; junction bases with no gene match: 9. The CDR3 is 14 residues long. CDR1 and CDR2 from the germline V gene are LNHNV and YYDKDF (reference sequence). The CDR3 DNA follows: TGTGCCGCCTCCAGAACTAGCGGCTACAATGAGCAGTTCTTC. This sequence encodes CAASRTSGYNEQFF.

The chain is built from TRBV5-4 and TRBJ1-2; 11 bases match TRBD1. CDR1 SGHNT and CDR2 YYREEE come from the germline V gene (reference sequence). Trimming took 4 bases from V and 7 from J; bases not matched to a gene: 3. There are 13 residues in the CDR3. The CDR3 reads CASSTDRGPGYTF. CDR3 in DNA: TGTGCCAGCAGCACGGACAGGGGGCCTGGCTACACCTTC.

This chain uses TRBV9 with TRBJ2-7, with TRBD2 matching over 10 bases. The germline CDR1 and CDR2 sequences are SGDLS and YYNGEE. This CDR3 region has 15 residues. The ends lost 4 bases at V and 7 bases at J; junction bases unmatched: 11. CDR3 bases: TGTGCCAGCAGCCCCTTTAGCGGGGGGCGTGGGGAGCAGTACTTC. This sequence encodes CASSPFSGGRGEQYF.

Only one count was recorded for this clone. V is TRBV11-2 and J is TRBJ2-7; D may be TRBD1 or TRBD2 (5 bases each). Germline V gene data show CDR1 as SGHAT and CDR2 as FQNNGV. The CDR3 is 15 residues long. Between the trimmed V and J ends, which lost 5 bases and 4 bases, there was a span of 18 bases. CDR3 in DNA: TGTGCCAGCAGCAAAACCCGGGACCCAAGATACGAGCAGTACTTC. Its protein is CASSKTRDPRYEQYF.

The V gene is TRBV7-8, the J gene TRBJ1-2; D not resolved. The CDR3 is 15 amino acids. Trimming took off 1 base at V and 4 bases at J, with 13 bases between the two ends. Germline CDR1 SGHVS, CDR2 FQNEAQ. The CDR3 region is CASSLEGGGFYGYTF. The CDR3 DNA is TGTGCCAGCAGCTTAGAGGGTGGAGGTTTCTATGGCTACACCTTC.

The J gene is TRBJ2-5, the V gene TRBV5-4, with 9 bases identical to TRBD1. Matching the DNA end better, TRBJ2-7 makes the J call doubtful. The CDR3 covers 15 residues. Germline V gene sequence: CDR1 SGHNT, CDR2 YYREEE (reference sequence). The CDR3 reads CASSWWGQGRLEQYF. The CDR3 DNA is TGTGCCAGCAGCTGGTGGGGACAGGGCCGCCTCGAGCAGTACTTC.

V usage is TRBV29-1 and J usage is TRBJ2-7, with D perhaps matching TRBD2 (6 bases). Germline V CDR1 and CDR2: SQVTM, ANQGSEA. V was clipped by 0 bases and J by 7 bases, with 16 bases between them. This CDR3 spans 14 amino acids. The CDR3 bases are TGCAGCGTTGAAGATCGGCGGGGAGCTCAGGAGCAGTACTTC. Translation: CSVEDRRGAQEQYF.

This chain connects TRBV4-1 to TRBJ2-3; TRBD1 might be the D (6 bases). The length of the CDR3 is 13 residues. Germline assignment: CDR1 MGHRA and CDR2 YSYEKL. V lost 3 bases and J lost 4, with 8 bases in between. The CDR3 sequence: CASSHPGADTQYF. The DNA of the CDR3 is TGCGCCAGCAGCCACCCAGGGGCAGATACGCAGTATTTT.

The genes are TRBV2 and TRBJ2-5; D remains unclear. Germline assignment: CDR1 SNHLY and CDR2 FYNNEI. V lost 3 bases and J lost 2, with 7 bases in between. The CDR3 spans 13 residues. The CDR3 loop reads CASSDGQQETQYF. DNA of the CDR3: TGTGCCAGCAGTGACGGGCAGCAAGAGACCCAGTACTTC.

The rearrangement joins TRBV10-3 to TRBJ1-2; D is ambiguous. The CDR3 extends over 11 amino acids. V was pared by 6 bases and J by 8 bases, with 10 bases between. Looked up from germline, CDR1 is ENHRY and CDR2 is SYGVKD. CDR3 in amino acids: CAISDEGGYTF. Written as DNA, the CDR3 is TGTGCCATCAGCGACGAAGGAGGCTACACCTTC.